These 32 T cell receptor beta chains were all obtained from the same sample, sequenced in a study of cytomegalovirus exposure and HLA in healthy donors. The study ran its PCR with 60 Vbeta and 13 Jbeta primers. Profiled with immunoSEQ multiplex PCR; TCRdb holds only in-frame clones, not every one. The sample comprises some 150,000 clones, 65% to 80% of which are singletons, and over 6% rests with the top ten. Sequencing was done on a sample of PBMCs. Source of these receptors: a man younger than 40 in good health and CMV-seronegative.

J is TRBJ1-2 and V is TRBV28, with TRBD1 matching over 8 bases. The CDR3 is made up of 14 amino acids. The V gene's germline CDR1 is MDHEN and CDR2 SYDVKM. The trim removed 5 bases at V and 5 bases at J, leaving 7 bases unmatched. CDR3 DNA sequence: TGTGCCAGCAGTCGCACTGGACAGGGTTATGGCTACACCTTC. The encoded protein is CASSRTGQGYGYTF.

The V call is TRBV7-7, the J call TRBJ1-3; 7 positions agree with TRBD1. Germline CDR1 and CDR2: SSHAT and FNYEAQ (reference sequence). The CDR3 spans 13 residues. Losses at the gene ends were 3 bases for V and 7 bases for J; bases not matched to a gene: 3. Here the CDR3 reads CASSLNRGNTIYF. CDR3 bases: TGTGCCAGCAGCTTGAACAGGGGTAACACCATATATTTT.

This clone has a single count. The chain uses TRBV28 and TRBJ2-2; 7 nucleotides align to TRBD1. Trimming removed 3 bases from V and 9 bases from J; junction bases left unmatched: 4. The CDR3 contains 13 residues. The germline gives CDR1 MDHEN, CDR2 SYDVKM. The CDR3 loop is CASSLRGRRELFF. CDR3 DNA sequence: TGTGCCAGCAGTTTGAGGGGGCGCAGGGAGCTGTTTTTT.

The chain uses TRBV4-2 and TRBJ2-1, with 10 bases that match TRBD2. The CDR3 is 14 residues long. V lost 3 bases, J lost 11 bases, and 7 bases stayed unmatched. CDR1 and CDR2 (germline): LGHNA, YNFKEQ. CDR3 coding DNA: TGTGCCAGCAGCCACGAGCGGGGGGGCGTTCAGCAGTTCTTC. Translated: CASSHERGGVQQFF.

V is TRBV7-9 and J is TRBJ2-7; 8 bases are shared with TRBD1. Trimming removed 5 bases from V and 6 bases from J; junction bases left unmatched: 9. Germline V gives CDR1 SEHNR, CDR2 FQNEAQ (reference sequence). The length of the CDR3 is 14 residues. The CDR3 DNA sequence: TGTGCCAGCAGCACGACAGGGGAGGCCGCCGAGCAGTACTTC. It is translated as CASSTTGEAAEQYF.

This chain joins TRBV19 and TRBJ2-1; tentatively, D is TRBD2 (6 bases). V dropped 2 bases and J dropped 0 bases, with 11 bases sitting between them. The germline gives CDR1 LNHDA, CDR2 SQIVND (reference sequence). The CDR3 loop spans 16 amino acids. The CDR3 DNA sequence: TGTGCCAGTAGTATATTCGGGAGTCTCTCCTACAATGAGCAGTTCTTC. It specifies CASSIFGSLSYNEQFF.

In this sample, this clone turned up once. The chain links TRBV5-4 to TRBJ2-6, with 16 bases lining up with TRBD2. Germline V gene data show CDR1 as SGHNT and CDR2 as YYREEE (reference sequence). J lost 4 bases, V lost 0 bases, and 7 bases had no gene match. CDR3 length: 20 amino acids. The CDR3 DNA reads TGTGCCAGCAGCTTGGGGGGACTAGCGGGAGGGCCCACCGGGGCCAACGTCCTGACTTTC. Residues: CASSLGGLAGGPTGANVLTF.

This clone has just a few counts. This chain connects TRBV27 to TRBJ2-7; no clear D. The CDR3 runs 11 residues. Germline CDR1 is MNHEY and CDR2 is SMNVEV (reference sequence). Between the trimmed V and J ends, which lost 4 bases and 2 bases, there was a span of 3 bases. The chain's CDR3 is CASSSAYEQYF. For the CDR3, the DNA is TGTGCCAGCAGTTCGGCCTACGAGCAGTACTTC.

V and J are TRBV6-5 and TRBJ1-1; D not certain. The length of the CDR3 is 15 residues. CDR1 is MNHEY and CDR2 is SVGAGI in the germline V gene. Trimming left V 4 bases short and J 4 bases short, with 16 bases between. The DNA of the CDR3 is TGTGCCAGCAGTTCTCAGAGCCGACACTCCACTGAAGCTTTCTTT. It yields the protein CASSSQSRHSTEAFF.

The chain combines TRBV2 with TRBJ2-7, with 9 bases lining up with TRBD1. CDR3 length equals 14 residues. The germline V gene has CDR1 SNHLY and CDR2 FYNNEI. V lost 2 bases, J lost 6 bases, and 5 bases stayed unmatched. This chain's CDR3 is CASSERTGEGEQYF. The CDR3 bases are TGTGCCAGCAGTGAAAGGACAGGGGAGGGCGAGCAGTACTTC.

The V call is TRBV6-5, the J call TRBJ2-7; possible D gene TRBD1, 5 bases. There are 13 residues in the CDR3. The germline V gene has CDR1 MNHEY and CDR2 SVGAGI. V was cut by 2 bases and J by 3 bases, with 8 bases left in between. The CDR3 loop reads CASSYDRDYEQYF. The CDR3 DNA sequence: TGTGCCAGCAGTTACGACAGAGACTACGAGCAGTACTTC.

The chain links TRBV7-2 to TRBJ2-3; 8 bases fit TRBD2. V shed 4 bases, J shed 9 bases, and the junction held 15 bases outside the gene matches. The CDR3 consists of 16 residues. The germline V gene has CDR1 SGHTA and CDR2 FQGNSA. The CDR3 coding sequence is TGTGCCAGCAGCTGGAGTGGGTCAGCGGGAGATCAGACGCAGTATTTT. Protein: CASSWSGSAGDQTQYF.

This clone was counted only a few times. This chain connects TRBV6-1 to TRBJ2-2, with a weak D call TRBD1 (6 bases). The germline CDR1 and CDR2 sequences are MNHNS and SASEGT. This CDR3 is built from 14 residues. Trimming cost V 4 bases and J 4 bases, with 10 bases left between them. CDR3 coding DNA: TGTGCCAGCAGTGCAGGGGCAGCCACCGGGGAGCTGTTTTTT. This sequence encodes CASSAGAATGELFF.

This clone has just one count. The chain links TRBV5-1 to TRBJ2-7; 9 bases map to TRBD2. Per the germline V gene, CDR1 is SGHRS and CDR2 is YFSETQ. With V trimmed by 3 bases and J by 5 bases, 9 bases remained unmatched. The CDR3 spans 15 residues. The CDR3 DNA sequence: TGCGCCAGCAGCTCGCGGGGGGGAGGCGGGAACGAGCAGTACTTC. Translating it yields CASSSRGGGGNEQYF.

This clone was counted a single time. The chain combines TRBV29-1 with TRBJ2-5; 10 positions match TRBD2. The CDR3 runs to 18 residues. V trimming: 7 bases; J trimming: 4 bases; junction bases outside the gene matches: 21. Germline assignment: CDR1 SQVTM and CDR2 ANQGSEA. The CDR3 nucleotides are TGCAGCGCCACAGGACTAGCGGTCATGGGGACTTCCTTAGAGACCCAGTACTTC. Protein product: CSATGLAVMGTSLETQYF.

The rearrangement links TRBV28 to TRBJ1-3; D perhaps matches TRBD1 (6 bases). CDR3 length: 12 residues. The V gene's germline CDR1 is MDHEN and CDR2 SYDVKM. The ends were cut back, 6 bases at V and 5 bases at J, with 8 bases in the middle. The CDR3: CASRGQRNTIYF. CDR3 bases: TGTGCCAGCAGAGGACAGCGAAACACCATATATTTT.

V gene TRBV10-3 combines with J gene TRBJ1-2; D is possibly TRBD1 (5 bases). This CDR3 region has 14 residues. Between the trimmed V and J ends, which lost 2 bases and 5 bases, there was a span of 12 bases. The V gene's germline CDR1 is ENHRY and CDR2 SYGVKD. The CDR3 sequence: CAISEQTGPYGYTF. CDR3 bases: TGTGCCATCAGTGAGCAAACAGGACCATATGGCTACACCTTC.

V and J are TRBV19 and TRBJ2-5; a possible D gene is TRBD1 (5 bases). The CDR3 spans 14 residues. The germline CDR1 and CDR2 sequences are LNHDA and SQIVND (reference sequence). Trimming stripped 4 bases from V and 1 base from J, with 10 bases between. The CDR3 region has the DNA TGTGCCAGTAGTACAAACCAGGGCCAAGAGACCCAGTACTTC. It specifies CASSTNQGQETQYF.

On this clone itself: The final CDR3 position lacks the conserved phenylalanine or tryptophan, pointing to a likely read error. Because the CDR3's place on the DNA is in doubt, the DNA is left out and the CDR3 is given as listed by TCRdb. V usage is TRBV7-3 and J usage is TRBJ1-4; the table's D call, TRBD1, has no DNA check behind it. A total of 11 residues make up the CDR3, ends included. Germline CDR1 reads SGHTA; CDR2 reads FQGTGA. CDR3: CASSPRDRGLG.

The V and J genes are TRBV19 and TRBJ2-7; the match to TRBD2 covers 9 bases. This CDR3 is 14 amino acids long. Looked up from germline, CDR1 is LNHDA and CDR2 is SQIVND (reference sequence). After removal of 3 bases from V and 6 bases from J, the junction contained 6 bases not matched to a gene. The CDR3 bases are TGTGCCAGTAGTATCGCGGGAGGGCCGGTCGAGCAGTACTTC. It is translated as CASSIAGGPVEQYF.

This clone was seen only once. The chain has TRBV10-3 and TRBJ1-1; D is unclear. Trimming removed 3 bases from V and 9 bases from J, with 14 bases in between. The CDR3 sequence is 13 residues long. Germline assignment: CDR1 ENHRY and CDR2 SYGVKD. CDR3 residues: CAISEFGEEKAFF. The CDR3 coding sequence is TGTGCCATCAGTGAATTTGGGGAGGAAAAAGCTTTCTTT.

This sequence joins TRBV27 and TRBJ1-2, with a weak D call TRBD1 (6 bases). V was pared by 10 bases and J by 6 bases, with 18 bases between. Germline CDR1 reads MNHEY; CDR2 reads SMNVEV (reference sequence). This CDR3 is 13 amino acids long. CDR3 in amino acids: CATADLGTNGYTF. The CDR3 nucleotides are TGTGCCACCGCGGACTTGGGGACAAATGGCTACACCTTC.

The chain couples TRBV2 to TRBJ2-3; 8 bases are a match to TRBD2. CDR3 length equals 16 residues. The V gene's germline CDR1 is SNHLY and CDR2 FYNNEI. With V trimmed by 3 bases and J by 4 bases, 9 bases remained unmatched. CDR3 protein: CASSDRREAGADTQYF. The CDR3 DNA reads TGTGCCAGCAGTGACAGGCGGGAGGCGGGAGCAGATACGCAGTATTTT.

The chain is built from TRBV30 and TRBJ1-6; D is ambiguous. This CDR3 is built from 14 residues. Germline lookup yields CDR1 GTSNPN and CDR2 SVGIG (reference sequence). The germline V and J ends were trimmed by 2 bases and 8 bases, with 13 bases remaining between them. This CDR3 reads CAWSSTPRDSPLHF. The CDR3 region has the DNA TGTGCCTGGAGTTCGACCCCGAGGGATTCACCCCTCCACTTT.

V gene TRBV27 combines with J gene TRBJ2-6, with D hard to call. Germline CDR1 and CDR2: MNHEY and SMNVEV (reference sequence). Trimming cost V 4 bases and J 0 bases, with 19 bases left between them. This CDR3 region has 19 residues. CDR3 DNA sequence: TGTGCCAGCAGTTCCTCGGTGTATTACAGCACCTCTGGGGCCAACGTCCTGACTTTC. Translating gives CASSSSVYYSTSGANVLTF. Full variable domain (rest looked up from reference TRBV27 and TRBJ2-6): EAQVTQNPRYLITVTGKKLTVTCSQNMNHEYMSWYRQDPGLGLRQIYYSMNVEVTDKGDVPEGYKVSRKEKRNFPLILESPSPNQTSLYFCASSSSVYYSTSGANVLTFGAGSRLTVL.

This clone was observed a few times. The rearrangement joins TRBV28 to TRBJ1-3; the D gene is possibly TRBD1 (5 bases). From germline, CDR1 is MDHEN and CDR2 SYDVKM. The CDR3 sequence is 14 residues long. V was trimmed by 7 bases and J by 7 bases, leaving 17 bases between them. The CDR3 sequence is CASNFGTAGNTIYF. For the CDR3, the DNA is TGTGCCAGCAACTTTGGGACTGCGGGGAACACCATATATTTT.

The chain couples TRBV7-2 to TRBJ2-3, with 7 bases identical to TRBD2. Unmatched junction bases numbered 4, after V lost 3 bases and J lost 1 base. The CDR3 is made up of 15 amino acids. CDR1 and CDR2 (germline): SGHTA, FQGNSA. CDR3 sequence (DNA): TGTGCCAGCAGCTTTCTAGCGGCGGGCACAGATACGCAGTATTTT. Translation: CASSFLAAGTDTQYF.

The chain joins TRBV6-5 to TRBJ2-1; tentatively, D is TRBD2 (5 bases). V lost 6 bases and J 4 bases, leaving 13 bases between the germline ends. The CDR3 is made up of 14 amino acids. Germline V gene data show CDR1 as MNHEY and CDR2 as SVGAGI. Here the CDR3 DNA reads TGTGCCAGCAGGGCGGGCCTGGTGTACAATGAGCAGTTCTTC. Translation: CASRAGLVYNEQFF.

V gene TRBV11-3 combines with J gene TRBJ2-2; D is ambiguous. The CDR3 runs to 13 residues. The V end lost 3 bases, the J end lost 8 bases, and 10 bases lay between the germline ends. Germline CDR1 is SGHNT and CDR2 is YENEEA. The CDR3 DNA follows: TGTGCCAGCAGCTTTGCCGCGGCGGGGGAGCTGTTTTTT. Its translation: CASSFAAAGELFF.

This clone was counted a few times. The genes are TRBV5-8 and TRBJ2-1; 9 bases align to TRBD2. The CDR3 consists of 15 residues. Germline-derived CDR1 and CDR2 are SGHTS and YDEGEE. The trim removed 0 bases at V and 4 bases at J, leaving 2 bases unmatched. The CDR3 bases are TGTGCCAGCAGCTTGGGACTAGCGGAGTACAATGAGCAGTTCTTC. As protein: CASSLGLAEYNEQFF.

This clone has only a few counts. The rearrangement links TRBV28 to TRBJ2-5; TRBD2 is a possible D gene (5 bases). Trimming pared 1 base from V and 5 bases from J, leaving 17 bases between. Germline CDR1 MDHEN, CDR2 SYDVKM. The CDR3 covers 16 residues. Here the CDR3 reads CASSLLGDAGGETQYF. CDR3 coding DNA: TGTGCCAGCAGTTTATTGGGCGATGCGGGCGGTGAGACCCAGTACTTC.

V is TRBV5-1 and J is TRBJ2-5; 9 nucleotides agree with TRBD1. The germline CDR1 and CDR2 sequences are SGHRS and YFSETQ. The V segment lost 0 bases and the J segment 4 bases; nucleotides outside the gene matches: 4. CDR3 length: 15 amino acids. CDR3 sequence: CASSLVGTGRETQYF. CDR3 nucleotides: TGCGCCAGCAGCTTGGTGGGGACAGGGAGAGAGACCCAGTACTTC.